This T cell receptor beta chain was captured by sequencing in a study of T cell responses to AZD1222 COVID-19 vaccine. Whole-study results and caveats: Donors were largely white British and mainly female; clonal diversity was possibly underestimated.

Sequencing used immunoSEQ multiplex PCR; TCRdb keeps in-frame clones, though not all of them. The sample shows 68,000 or so clones, approximately 91% of them seen only once. Comments on this clone: The antigen is unknown.

The receptor comes from an adult in good health. Sequenced material: peripheral blood, taken on day 0 of AZD1222 vaccination.

The DNA for the CDR3 is TGTGCCAGCAGTTCCTACTACGAGCAGTACTTC. Translation gives CASSSYYEQYF. The chain has TRBV12-3 or TRBV12-4 and TRBJ2-7; D uncertain. Trimming pared 4 bases from V and 3 bases from J, leaving 4 bases between. The CDR3 consists of 11 residues.